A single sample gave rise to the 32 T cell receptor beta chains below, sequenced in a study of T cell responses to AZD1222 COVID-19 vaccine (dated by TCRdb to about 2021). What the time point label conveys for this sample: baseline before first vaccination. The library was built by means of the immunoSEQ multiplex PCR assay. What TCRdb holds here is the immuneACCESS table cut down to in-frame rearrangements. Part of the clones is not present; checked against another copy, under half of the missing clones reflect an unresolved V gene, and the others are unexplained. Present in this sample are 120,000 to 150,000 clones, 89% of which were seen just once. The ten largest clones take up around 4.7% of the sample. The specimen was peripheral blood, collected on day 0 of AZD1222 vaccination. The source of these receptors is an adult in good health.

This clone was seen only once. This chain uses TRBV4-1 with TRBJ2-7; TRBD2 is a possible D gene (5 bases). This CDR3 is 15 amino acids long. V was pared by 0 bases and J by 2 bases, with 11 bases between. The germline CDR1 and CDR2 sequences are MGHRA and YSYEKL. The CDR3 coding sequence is TGCGCCAGCAGCCAAGATTGGACTGCTACCTACGAGCAGTACTTC. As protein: CASSQDWTATYEQYF.

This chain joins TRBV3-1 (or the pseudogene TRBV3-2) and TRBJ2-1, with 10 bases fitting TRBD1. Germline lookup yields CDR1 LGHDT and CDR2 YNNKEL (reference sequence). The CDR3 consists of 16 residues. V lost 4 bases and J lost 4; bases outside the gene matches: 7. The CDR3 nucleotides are TGTGCCAGCAGCCGTTCGCCGGGACAGGGGTACAATGAGCAGTTCTTC. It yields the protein CASSRSPGQGYNEQFF.

CDR3 in DNA: TGTGCCAGCAGTGACCCCGGGTCCCCGTTAAGAAATGAGCAGTTCTTC. Protein product: CASSDPGSPLRNEQFF. The rearrangement joins TRBV6-1 to TRBJ2-1; no definite D call. The germline gives CDR1 MNHNS, CDR2 SASEGT. The CDR3 spans 16 residues. The V gene lost 3 bases and the J gene lost 7 bases, with 19 bases spanning the gap.

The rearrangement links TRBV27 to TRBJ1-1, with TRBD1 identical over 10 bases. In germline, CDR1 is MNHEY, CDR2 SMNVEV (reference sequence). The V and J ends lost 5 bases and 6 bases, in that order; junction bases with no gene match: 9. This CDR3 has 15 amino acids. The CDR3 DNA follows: TGTGCCAGCAGTCCCTGGACAGGGGGTGAATCTGAAGCTTTCTTT. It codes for CASSPWTGGESEAFF.

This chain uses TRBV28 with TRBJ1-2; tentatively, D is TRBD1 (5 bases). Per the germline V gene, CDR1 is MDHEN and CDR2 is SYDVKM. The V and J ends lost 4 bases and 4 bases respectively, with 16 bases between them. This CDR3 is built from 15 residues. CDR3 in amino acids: CASSSPPGGGYGYTF. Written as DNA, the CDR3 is TGTGCCAGCAGTTCCCCCCCGGGGGGTGGCTATGGCTACACCTTC.

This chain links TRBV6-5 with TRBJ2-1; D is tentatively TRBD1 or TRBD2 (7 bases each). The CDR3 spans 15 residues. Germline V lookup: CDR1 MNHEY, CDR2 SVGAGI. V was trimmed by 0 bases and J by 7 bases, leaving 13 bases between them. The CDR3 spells CASSYSQGGINEQFF. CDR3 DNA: TGTGCCAGCAGTTACTCGCAGGGGGGGATTAATGAGCAGTTCTTC.

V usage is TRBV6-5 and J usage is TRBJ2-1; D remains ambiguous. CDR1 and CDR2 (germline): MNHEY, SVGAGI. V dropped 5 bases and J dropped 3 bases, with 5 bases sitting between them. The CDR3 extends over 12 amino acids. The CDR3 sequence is CASSLGYNEQFF. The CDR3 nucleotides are TGTGCCAGCAGTCTGGGCTACAATGAGCAGTTCTTC.

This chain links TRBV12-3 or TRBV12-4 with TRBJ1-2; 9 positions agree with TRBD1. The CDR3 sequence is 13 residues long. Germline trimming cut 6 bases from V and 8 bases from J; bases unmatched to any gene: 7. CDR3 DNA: TGTGCCAGCAGCGGACAGGGGCGTCGAGGCTACACCTTC. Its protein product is CASSGQGRRGYTF.

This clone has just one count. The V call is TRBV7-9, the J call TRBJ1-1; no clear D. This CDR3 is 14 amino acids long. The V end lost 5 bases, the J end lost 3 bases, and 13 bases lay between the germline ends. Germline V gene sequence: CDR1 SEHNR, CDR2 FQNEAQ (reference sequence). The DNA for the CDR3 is TGTGCCAGCAGCCCCCCCCCGGTTGACACTGAAGCTTTCTTT. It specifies CASSPPPVDTEAFF.

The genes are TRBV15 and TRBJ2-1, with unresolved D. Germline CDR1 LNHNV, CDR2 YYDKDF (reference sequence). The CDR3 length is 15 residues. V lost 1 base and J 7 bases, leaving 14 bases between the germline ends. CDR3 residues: CATSRARGPTNEQFF. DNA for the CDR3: TGTGCCACCAGCAGAGCCCGTGGGCCGACGAATGAGCAGTTCTTC.

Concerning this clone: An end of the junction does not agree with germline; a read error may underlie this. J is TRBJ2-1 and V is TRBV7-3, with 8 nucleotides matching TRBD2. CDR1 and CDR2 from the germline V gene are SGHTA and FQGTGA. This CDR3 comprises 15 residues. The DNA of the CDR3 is TGTGCCAGCAGTTTAAGCGGGGGCTCCTACAATGAGCAGTTCTTC. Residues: CASSLSGGSYNEQFF. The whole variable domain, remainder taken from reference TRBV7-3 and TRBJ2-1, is GAGVSQTPSNKVTEKGKYVELRCDPISGHTALYWYRQSLGQGPEFLIYFQGTGAADDSGLPNDRFFAVRPEGSVSTLKIQRTERGDSAVYLCASSLSGGSYNEQFFGPGTRLTVL.

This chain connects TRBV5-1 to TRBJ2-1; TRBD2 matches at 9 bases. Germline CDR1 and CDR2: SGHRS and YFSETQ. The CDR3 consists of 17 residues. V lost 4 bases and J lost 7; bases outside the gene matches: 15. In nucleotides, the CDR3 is TGCGCCAGCAGCCGGGGACTAGCCGGGAGAAGTTTGAATGAGCAGTTCTTC. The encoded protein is CASSRGLAGRSLNEQFF.

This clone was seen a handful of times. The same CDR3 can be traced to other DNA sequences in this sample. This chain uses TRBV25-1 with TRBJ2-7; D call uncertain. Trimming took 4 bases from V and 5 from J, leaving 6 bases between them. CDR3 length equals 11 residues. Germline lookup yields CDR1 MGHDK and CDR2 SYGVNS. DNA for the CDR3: TGTGCCAGCAGTGGTGGGAACGAGCAGTACTTC. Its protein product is CASSGGNEQYF.

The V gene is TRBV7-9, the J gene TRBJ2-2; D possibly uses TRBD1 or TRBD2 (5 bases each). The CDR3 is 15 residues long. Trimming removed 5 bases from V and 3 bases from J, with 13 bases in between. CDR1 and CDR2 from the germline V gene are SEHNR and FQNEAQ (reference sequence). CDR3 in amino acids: CASSPFRGYTGELFF. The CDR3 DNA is TGTGCCAGCAGCCCTTTTCGGGGCTACACCGGGGAGCTGTTTTTT. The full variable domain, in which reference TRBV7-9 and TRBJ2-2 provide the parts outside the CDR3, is DTGVSQNPRHKITKRGQNVTFRCDPISEHNRLYWYRQTLGQGPEFLTYFQNEAQLEKSRLLSDRFSAERPKGSFSTLEIQRTEQGDSAMYLCASSPFRGYTGELFFGEGSRLTVL.

CDR3 loop: CASSVTTNSYEQYF. In DNA, the CDR3 is TGTGCCAGCAGCGTGACAACCAACTCCTACGAGCAGTACTTC. The chain is built from TRBV5-4 and TRBJ2-7; the D is unclear. The CDR3 totals 14 residues. Germline V gives CDR1 SGHNT, CDR2 YYREEE (reference sequence). The germline V and J ends were trimmed by 4 bases and 0 bases, with 11 bases remaining between them.

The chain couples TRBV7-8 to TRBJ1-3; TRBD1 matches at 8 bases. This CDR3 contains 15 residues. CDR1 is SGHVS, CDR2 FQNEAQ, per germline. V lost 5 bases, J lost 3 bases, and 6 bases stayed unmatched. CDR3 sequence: CASSPRTGYGNTIYF. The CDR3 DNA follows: TGTGCCAGCAGCCCACGGACAGGGTATGGAAACACCATATATTTT.

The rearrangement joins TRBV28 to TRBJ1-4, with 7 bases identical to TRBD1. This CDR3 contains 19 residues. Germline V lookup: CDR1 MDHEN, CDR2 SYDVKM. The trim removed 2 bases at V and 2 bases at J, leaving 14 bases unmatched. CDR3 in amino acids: CASSLPYYIRQGTNEKLFF. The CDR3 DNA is TGTGCCAGCAGTTTACCATATTATATTCGACAGGGCACTAATGAAAAACTGTTTTTT. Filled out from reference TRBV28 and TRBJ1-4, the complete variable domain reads DVKVTQSSRYLVKRTGEKVFLECVQDMDHENMFWYRQDPGLGLRLIYFSYDVKMKEKGDIPEGYSVSREKKERFSLILESASTNQTSMYLCASSLPYYIRQGTNEKLFFGSGTQLSVL.

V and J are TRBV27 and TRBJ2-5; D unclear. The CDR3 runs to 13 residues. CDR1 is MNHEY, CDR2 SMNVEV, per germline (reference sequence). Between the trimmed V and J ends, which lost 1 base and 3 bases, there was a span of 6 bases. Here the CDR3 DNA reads TGTGCCAGCAGTTTATGGTCAAAAGAGACCCAGTACTTC. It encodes CASSLWSKETQYF.

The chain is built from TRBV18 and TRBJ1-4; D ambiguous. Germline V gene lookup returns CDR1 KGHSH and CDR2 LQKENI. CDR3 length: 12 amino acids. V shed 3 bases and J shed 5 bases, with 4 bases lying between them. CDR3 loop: CASSPQNEKLFF. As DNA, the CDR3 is TGTGCCAGCTCACCTCAGAATGAAAAACTGTTTTTT.

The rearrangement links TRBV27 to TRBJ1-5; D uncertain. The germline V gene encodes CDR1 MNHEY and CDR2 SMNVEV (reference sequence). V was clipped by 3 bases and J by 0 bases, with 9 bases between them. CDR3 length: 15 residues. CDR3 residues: CASSFGGASNQPQHF. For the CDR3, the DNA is TGTGCCAGCAGTTTTGGAGGAGCTAGCAATCAGCCCCAGCATTTT.

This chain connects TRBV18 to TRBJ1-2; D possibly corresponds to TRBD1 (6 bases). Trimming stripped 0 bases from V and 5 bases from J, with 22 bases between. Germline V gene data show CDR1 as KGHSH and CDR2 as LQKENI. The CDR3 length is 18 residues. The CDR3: CASSPPRTAGLTSYGYTF. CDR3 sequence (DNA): TGTGCCAGCTCACCACCTAGGACAGCCGGGTTAACGTCTTATGGCTACACCTTC.

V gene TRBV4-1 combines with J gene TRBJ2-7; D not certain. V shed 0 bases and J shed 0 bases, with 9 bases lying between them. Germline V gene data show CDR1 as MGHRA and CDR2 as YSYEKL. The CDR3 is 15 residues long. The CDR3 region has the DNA TGCGCCAGCAGCCAAGAAGGGCTTAGCTCCTACGAGCAGTACTTC. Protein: CASSQEGLSSYEQYF.

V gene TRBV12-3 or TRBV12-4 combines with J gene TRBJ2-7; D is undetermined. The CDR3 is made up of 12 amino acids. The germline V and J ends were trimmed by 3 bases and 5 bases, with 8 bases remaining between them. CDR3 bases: TGTGCCAGCAGTTTTGACGGTGACGAGCAGTACTTC. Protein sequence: CASSFDGDEQYF.

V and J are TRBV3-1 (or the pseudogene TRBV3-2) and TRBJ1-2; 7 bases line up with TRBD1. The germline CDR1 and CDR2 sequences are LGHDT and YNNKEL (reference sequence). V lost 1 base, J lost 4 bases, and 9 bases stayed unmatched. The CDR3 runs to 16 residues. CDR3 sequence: CASSQGGDSRLYGYTF. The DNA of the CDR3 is TGTGCCAGCAGCCAAGGCGGGGACAGCCGGCTCTATGGCTACACCTTC.

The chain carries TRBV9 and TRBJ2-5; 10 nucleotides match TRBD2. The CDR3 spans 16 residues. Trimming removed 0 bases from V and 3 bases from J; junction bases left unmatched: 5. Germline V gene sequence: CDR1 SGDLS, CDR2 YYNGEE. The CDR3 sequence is CASSVGLLAGEETQYF. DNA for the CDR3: TGTGCCAGCAGCGTAGGATTGCTAGCGGGAGAAGAGACCCAGTACTTC.

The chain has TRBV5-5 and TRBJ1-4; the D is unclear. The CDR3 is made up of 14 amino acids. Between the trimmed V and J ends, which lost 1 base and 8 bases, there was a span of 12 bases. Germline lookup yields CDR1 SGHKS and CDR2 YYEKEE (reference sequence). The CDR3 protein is CASSLLQNPEKLFF. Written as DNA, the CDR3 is TGTGCCAGCAGCTTGTTACAAAATCCGGAAAAACTGTTTTTT.

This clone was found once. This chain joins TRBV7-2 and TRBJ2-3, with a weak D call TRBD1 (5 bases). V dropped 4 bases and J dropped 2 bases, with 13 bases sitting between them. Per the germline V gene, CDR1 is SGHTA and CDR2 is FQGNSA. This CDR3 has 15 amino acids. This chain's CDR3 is CASSSMSGITDTQYF. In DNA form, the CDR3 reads TGTGCCAGCAGCTCAATGTCAGGGATCACAGATACGCAGTATTTT.

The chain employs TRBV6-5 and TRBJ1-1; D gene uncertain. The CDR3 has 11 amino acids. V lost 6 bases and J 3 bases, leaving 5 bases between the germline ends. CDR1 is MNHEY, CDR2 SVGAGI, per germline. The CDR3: CASSRYTEAFF. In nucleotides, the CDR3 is TGTGCCAGCAGCAGATACACTGAAGCTTTCTTT.

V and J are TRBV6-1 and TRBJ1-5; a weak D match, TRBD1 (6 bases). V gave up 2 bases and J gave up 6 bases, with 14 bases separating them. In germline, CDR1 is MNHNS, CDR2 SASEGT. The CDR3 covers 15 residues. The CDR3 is CASSESGARSQPQHF. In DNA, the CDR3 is TGTGCCAGCAGTGAATCGGGGGCGCGGAGTCAGCCCCAGCATTTT.

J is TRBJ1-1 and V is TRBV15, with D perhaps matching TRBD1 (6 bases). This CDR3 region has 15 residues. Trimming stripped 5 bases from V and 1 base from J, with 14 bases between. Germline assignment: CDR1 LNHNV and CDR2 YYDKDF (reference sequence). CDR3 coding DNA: TGTGCCACCAGCGAAATCCCCAGGGGGAACACTGAAGCTTTCTTT. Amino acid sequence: CATSEIPRGNTEAFF.

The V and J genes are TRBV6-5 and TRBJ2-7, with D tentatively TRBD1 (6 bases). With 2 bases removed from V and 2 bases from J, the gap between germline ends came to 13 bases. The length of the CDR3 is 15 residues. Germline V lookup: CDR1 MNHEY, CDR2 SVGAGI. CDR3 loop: CASSYGQPKAYEQYF. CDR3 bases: TGTGCCAGCAGTTACGGACAGCCTAAGGCCTACGAGCAGTACTTC.

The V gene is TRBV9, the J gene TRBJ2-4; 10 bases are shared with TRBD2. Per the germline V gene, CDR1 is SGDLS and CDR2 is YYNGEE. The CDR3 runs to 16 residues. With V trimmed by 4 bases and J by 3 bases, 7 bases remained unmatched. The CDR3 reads CASSPVAGGGKNIQYF. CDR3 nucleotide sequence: TGTGCCAGCAGCCCAGTAGCGGGGGGAGGCAAAAACATTCAGTACTTC.